This is a list of T cell receptor beta chains from one sample in a study of shared clonotypes between healthy human individuals. Assay used: immunoSEQ multiplex PCR; TCRdb lists only in-frame clones, some missing. The repertoire holds about 750,000 clones, with more than 85% as singletons. The sample consisted of naive CD8+ T cells sorted from blood. These receptor sequences come from a man between 25 and 39 years old in good health. The CDR3 runs from the conserved cysteine through the conserved F or W. Fields, in order: D gene, J gene, V gene, clone size, CDR3 protein, CDR3 DNA. D genes are given only for firm matches. The size of a clone is reported for some rows only, either as once, few or many, or as a class for expanded clones.

TRBD1	TRBJ1-1	TRBV7-6	once	CASSPSRGQGPMNTEAFF	TGTGCCAGCAGCCCGTCTAGGGGACAGGGACCAATGAACACTGAAGCTTTCTTT
TRBD1	TRBJ2-7	TRBV19	NA	CASSITGASYEQYF	TGTGCCAGTAGTATCACAGGGGCCTCCTACGAGCAGTACTTC
NA	TRBJ1-4	TRBV27	NA	CASRGGVNEKLFF	TGTGCCAGCAGGGGAGGTGTTAATGAAAAACTGTTTTTT
NA	TRBJ2-1	TRBV7-6	NA	CASQGPASSNEQFF	TGTGCCTCCCAGGGCCCCGCGAGTTCGAATGAGCAGTTCTTC
NA	TRBJ1-5	TRBV6-1	once	CASSEGFPPGNQPQHF	TGTGCCAGCAGTGAGGGGTTCCCCCCCGGCAATCAGCCCCAGCATTTT
TRBD1	TRBJ2-2	TRBV13	NA	CASSPVSTGADGELFF	TGTGCCAGCAGCCCGGTTAGTACAGGGGCGGACGGGGAGCTGTTTTTT
NA	TRBJ2-7	TRBV30	NA	CAWRPPNRYEQYF	TGTGCCTGGAGGCCCCCAAATAGGTACGAGCAGTACTTC
NA	TRBJ1-1	TRBV5-8	NA	CASSLGLKNTEAFF	TGTGCCAGCAGCTTGGGACTGAAGAACACTGAAGCTTTCTTT
NA	TRBJ2-7	TRBV16	once	CASSTAATSYEQYF	TGTGCCAGCAGCACAGCTGCCACCTCCTACGAGCAGTACTTC
NA	TRBJ2-1	TRBV6-5	NA	CASSYRSGYSDEQFF	TGTGCCAGCAGTTACAGGAGCGGATATAGCGATGAGCAGTTCTTC
TRBD2	TRBJ2-1	TRBV7-9	NA	CASSSLAGSYNEQFF	TGTGCCAGCAGCTCCCTAGCGGGTTCCTACAATGAGCAGTTCTTC
NA	TRBJ2-3	TRBV11-1	NA	CASSSGLQDTQYF	TGTGCCAGCAGCTCCGGGTTGCAAGATACGCAGTATTTT
NA	TRBJ2-5	TRBV19	many	CASSSGPQQTQYF	TGTGCCAGTAGTAGTGGCCCCCAGCAGACCCAGTACTTC
TRBD2	TRBJ2-1	TRBV15	NA	CATSRSGLAEISYNEQFF	TGTGCCACCAGCAGATCGGGACTAGCGGAGATCTCCTACAATGAGCAGTTCTTC
NA	TRBJ2-1	TRBV27	NA	CASSLIGQGNEQFF	TGTGCCAGCAGTTTAATAGGACAAGGTAATGAGCAGTTCTTC
NA	TRBJ2-2	TRBV6-5	NA	CASSYDGSGTGELFF	TGTGCCAGCAGTTACGACGGGAGTGGTACCGGGGAGCTGTTTTTT
NA	TRBJ1-1	TRBV2	NA	CASSSYAAEAFF	TGTGCCAGCAGTTCGTATGCGGCTGAAGCTTTCTTT
NA	TRBJ1-5	TRBV30	NA	CAWRDPRFNQPQHF	TGTGCCTGGAGGGACCCCCGGTTCAATCAGCCCCAGCATTTT